Listed below are T cell receptor beta chains from one sample, sequenced in a study of spatial heterogeneity in lung cancer. TCRdb itself ran the 5' RACE reads through MiXCR, one entry per CDR3 protein. The data hold under 25,000 distinct CDR3 sequences, with over 6% observed a single time. The sequences come from PBMCs, collected at surgery. The receptor set was obtained from a male donor with early-stage non-small cell lung cancer. CDR3s include the opening cysteine and the closing phenylalanine or tryptophan. D genes are given only for firm matches. Expanded clones get a size class; other rows say once, few or many, or leave the size out.

d_call	cdr3_length	v_call	clone_size	j_call	cdr3_nt	cdr3_aa
.	15	TRBV28	.	TRBJ1-6	TGTGCCAGCAGTAAGGAGGACGGGTTGGTCTCACCCCTCCACTTT	CASSKEDGLVSPLHF
.	15	TRBV7-3	many	TRBJ2-3	TGTGCCAGCAGCTTAGGAGAGGCCCGCACAGATACGCAGTATTTT	CASSLGEARTDTQYF
.	15	TRBV28	few	TRBJ1-2	TGTGCCAGCAGTTTCCGACACCGTACTAACTATGGCTACACCTTC	CASSFRHRTNYGYTF
.	14	TRBV6-4	many	TRBJ1-5	TGTGCCAGCAGTGCACAGGGTTTCGGTCAGCCCCAGCATTTT	CASSAQGFGQPQHF
TRBD2	13	TRBV7-3	many	TRBJ2-5	TGTGCCAGCAGCTTAGGGGGAGGGGAGACCCAGTACTTC	CASSLGGGETQYF
.	15	TRBV6-2/TRBV6-3	few	TRBJ2-5	TGTGCCAGCAGTACCCCGACAGAGTACCAAGAGACCCAGTACTTC	CASSTPTEYQETQYF
TRBD2	14	TRBV12-3/TRBV12-4	many	TRBJ2-7	TGTGCCAGCAGAGGCACGGGGGGTGAATACGAGCAGTACTTC	CASRGTGGEYEQYF
TRBD2	16	TRBV20-1	many	TRBJ2-7	TGCAGTGCTCGTCCCGGACTAGCGGGTTTCTCCTACGAGCAGTACTTC	CSARPGLAGFSYEQYF
.	12	TRBV2	.	TRBJ1-1	TGTGCCACACGCGAAGGGGCCCCTGAAGCTTTCTTT	CATREGAPEAFF
.	13	TRBV28	many	TRBJ1-4	TGTGCCAGCAGTATGCTGACAGATTCAAAACTGTTTTTT	CASSMLTDSKLFF
TRBD1	15	TRBV20-1	.	TRBJ2-7	TGCAGTGCCCCTCTCCAGGGGGCCAGAGCCTACGAGCAGTACTTC	CSAPLQGARAYEQYF
.	11	TRBV20-1	many	TRBJ2-3	TGCAGTGCGTCCCCGAAAGATACGCAGTATTTT	CSASPKDTQYF
.	18	TRBV25-1	many	TRBJ2-7	TGTGCCAGCAGTGAATATGCCAAGGTTGGGGTCGGACCTGACGAGCAGTACTTC	CASSEYAKVGVGPDEQYF
.	13	TRBV24-1	.	TRBJ1-5	TGTGCCACCAGTGATTTTGTTGATCAGCCCCAGCATTTT	CATSDFVDQPQHF
TRBD2	15	TRBV29-1	.	TRBJ2-1	TGCAGCGTTGGGGTCTACGCGGGGGGATACAATGAGCAGTTCTTC	CSVGVYAGGYNEQFF
.	13	TRBV28	many	TRBJ2-7	TGTGCCAGCAGTTGGTCCGCCCACTACGAGCAGTACTTC	CASSWSAHYEQYF
TRBD2	16	TRBV20-1	.	TRBJ2-3	TGCAGTGCTACCCAATTTGGACTAGCGGGAGCAGATACGCAGTATTTT	CSATQFGLAGADTQYF
.	14	TRBV20-1	medium-sized	TRBJ1-1	TGCAGTGCTAGAGGGGCACGGGGGACCACTGAAGCTTTCTTT	CSARGARGTTEAFF
TRBD1	15	TRBV7-9	.	TRBJ1-5	TGTGCCAGCAGTAATGACAGGGCGAGCAATCAGCCCCAGCATTTT	CASSNDRASNQPQHF
.	15	TRBV7-7	few	TRBJ2-1	TGTGCCAGCAGCTTGGGCCACAGGGATTACAATGAGCAGTTCTTC	CASSLGHRDYNEQFF
TRBD1	12	TRBV20-1	many	TRBJ1-2	TGCAGTGCCCCGGACAGGGCGTATGGCTACACCTTC	CSAPDRAYGYTF
TRBD1	13	TRBV12-3/TRBV12-4	.	TRBJ1-1	TGTGCCAGCAGTCCGGGGACAGGCCACGAAGCTTTCTTT	CASSPGTGHEAFF
.	15	TRBV28	medium-sized	TRBJ2-7	TGTGCCAGCAGTTTTGTGGCAGGTGCCTCCTACGAGCAGTACTTC	CASSFVAGASYEQYF
.	14	TRBV4-1	many	TRBJ1-1	TGCGCCAGCAGCCAACAAGGGGGGGACACTGAAGCTTTCTTT	CASSQQGGDTEAFF
TRBD2	15	TRBV4-2	few	TRBJ2-3	TGTGCCAGCAGCGGAGGTAGCGGGGGCACAGATACGCAGTATTTT	CASSGGSGGTDTQYF
.	14	TRBV2	few	TRBJ2-7	TGTGCCAGCAGAATTGGACGGGCGACCTACGAGCAGTACTTC	CASRIGRATYEQYF
TRBD1	14	TRBV15	.	TRBJ2-5	TGTGCCACCAGCAGAGGTGGACAGGGTGAGACCCAGTACTTC	CATSRGGQGETQYF
TRBD1	16	TRBV19	many	TRBJ2-4	TGTGCCAGTAGTCCACGACAGGGGGCCTCGCAAAACATTCAGTACTTC	CASSPRQGASQNIQYF
TRBD1	14	TRBV2	many	TRBJ2-7	TGTGCCAGCAGGAGGGACAGGGGATCCCACGAGCAGTACTTC	CASRRDRGSHEQYF
TRBD1	15	TRBV12-3/TRBV12-4	many	TRBJ1-1	TGTGCCAGCAGTCAATCCGGGACAGATAACACTGAAGCTTTCTTT	CASSQSGTDNTEAFF
TRBD1	17	TRBV7-9	.	TRBJ1-4	TGTGCCAGCAGCTTAGACAGGGGGACCCCAACTAATGAAAAACTGTTTTTT	CASSLDRGTPTNEKLFF
.	16	TRBV20-1	many	TRBJ1-5	TGCAGTGCTAGAGTAAAGATGGGGTCCAGCAATCAGCCCCAGCATTTT	CSARVKMGSSNQPQHF
.	14	TRBV5-1	few	TRBJ1-1	TGCGCCAGCAGCAGGGTCCTTGGGGGGACTGAAGCTTTCTTT	CASSRVLGGTEAFF
.	14	TRBV20-1	many	TRBJ2-1	TGCAGTGCTAGCGGGACCTGGGCCTACAATGAGCAGTTCTTC	CSASGTWAYNEQFF
.	14	TRBV20-1	many	TRBJ1-1	TGCAGTGCCGCGTTCCCAGGTTCTTCCACTGAAGCTTTCTTT	CSAAFPGSSTEAFF
.	15	TRBV20-1	medium-sized	TRBJ2-7	TGCAGTGCTAGAGATTATGGCGGGGCAACTTACGAGCAGTACTTC	CSARDYGGATYEQYF
TRBD1	16	TRBV28	many	TRBJ1-3	TGTGCCAGCAGTGCCAGGGGGCCCAGCTCTGGAAACACCATATATTTT	CASSARGPSSGNTIYF
TRBD1	14	TRBV25-1	few	TRBJ1-6	TGTGCCAGCGGCGGGACAGGTGAAGAGACACCCCTCCACTTT	CASGGTGEETPLHF
TRBD1	14	TRBV12-3/TRBV12-4	many	TRBJ2-7	TGTGCCAGCAGTTTAACACAGGGGAACTACGAGCAGTACTTC	CASSLTQGNYEQYF
.	17	TRBV9	many	TRBJ2-1	TGTGCCAGCAGCGCCGGCCCAGAACACCCTCCCTACAATGAGCAGTTCTTC	CASSAGPEHPPYNEQFF
.	14	TRBV12-3/TRBV12-4	.	TRBJ1-5	TGTGCCAGCAGTCCTGACAGGTCAAATCAGCCCCAGCATTTT	CASSPDRSNQPQHF
.	11	TRBV6-5	many	TRBJ2-3	TGTGCCAGCAGTGACATAGATACGCAGTATTTT	CASSDIDTQYF
.	14	TRBV7-9	few	TRBJ1-4	TGTGCCAGCAGCCATCCAAGGGAGGGTGAAAAACTGTTTTTT	CASSHPREGEKLFF
TRBD1	14	TRBV18	many	TRBJ1-2	TGTGCCAGCTCGGAGGGACAGGGGCACTATGGCTACACCTTC	CASSEGQGHYGYTF
.	15	TRBV11-2	few	TRBJ2-3	TGTGCCAGCAGCTCCCCGGGGCCCAGCACAGATACGCAGTATTTT	CASSSPGPSTDTQYF
.	14	TRBV10-3	many	TRBJ1-6	TGTGCCATCAGTGAGAACCGCGCCTCCTCACCCCTCCACTTT	CAISENRASSPLHF
TRBD2	14	TRBV20-1	.	TRBJ2-1	TGCAGTCCTGGGGGGGGATCCATAATCGATGAGCAGTTCTTC	CSPGGGSIIDEQFF
.	14	TRBV7-2	.	TRBJ2-1	TGTGCCAGCAGCTTAGTACGTAGTGGGAATGAGCAGTTCTTC	CASSLVRSGNEQFF
.	14	TRBV3-1	.	TRBJ2-3	TGTGCCAGCAGCCAAGTAGCCATCACAGATACGCAGTATTTT	CASSQVAITDTQYF
TRBD2	14	TRBV20-1	.	TRBJ2-3	TGCAGTGCGGGACTAGCGGCCAGCACAGATACGCAGTATTTT	CSAGLAASTDTQYF
TRBD2	15	TRBV20-1	.	TRBJ2-3	TGCAGTGCACCCGGACTAGCGGGGATCCCAGATACGCAGTATTTT	CSAPGLAGIPDTQYF
.	15	TRBV7-2	.	TRBJ2-2	TGTGCCAGCAGCCCAGCCCAACAATTAACCGGGGAGCTGTTTTTT	CASSPAQQLTGELFF
.	12	TRBV7-9	.	TRBJ2-2	TGTGCCAGCACCCCCCCCACCGGGGAGCTGTTTTTT	CASTPPTGELFF
TRBD1	16	TRBV20-1	many	TRBJ1-1	TGCAGTGCCGGGGGGGGACTAGGGACAGTCACCACTGAAGCTTTCTTT	CSAGGGLGTVTTEAFF
.	16	TRBV5-1	.	TRBJ1-2	TGCGCCAGCAGCTTGGACCCTACACAGGGTTCAGATGGCTACACCTTC	CASSLDPTQGSDGYTF